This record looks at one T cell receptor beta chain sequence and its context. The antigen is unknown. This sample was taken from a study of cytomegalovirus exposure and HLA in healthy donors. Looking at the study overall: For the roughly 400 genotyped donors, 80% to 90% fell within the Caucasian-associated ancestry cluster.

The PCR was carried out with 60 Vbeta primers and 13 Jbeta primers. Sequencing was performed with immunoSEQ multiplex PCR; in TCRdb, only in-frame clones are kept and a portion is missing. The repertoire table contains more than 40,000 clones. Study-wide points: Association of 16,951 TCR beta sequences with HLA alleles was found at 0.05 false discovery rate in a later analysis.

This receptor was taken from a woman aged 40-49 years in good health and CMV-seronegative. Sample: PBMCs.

The CDR3 sequence is CASSPVSGTAYNEQFF. For the CDR3, the DNA is TGCGCCAGCTCCCCCGTTTCCGGGACAGCCTACAATGAGCAGTTCTTC. The J gene is TRBJ2-1, the V gene TRBV4-1; 7 bases agree with TRBD1. The CDR3 sequence is 16 residues long. The V segment lost 8 bases and the J segment 2 bases; nucleotides outside the gene matches: 12. Germline V gene sequence: CDR1 MGHRA, CDR2 YSYEKL.